Listed here is a single T cell receptor (beta chain). Its antigen specificity is not known. Within one base of it there is no much larger clone, and no base qualities were kept. The data are from a study of response to subunit inactivated influenza vaccine (dated 2018 in TCRdb). Background on the whole study: Deep quantitative T cell receptor repertoire profiling was used in the study to track responses to a trivalent subunit inactivated influenza vaccine. The full study reports these points: According to the authors, only a limited number of new T cells may be recruited by each seasonal influenza vaccination.

Library method: RT-PCR. TCRdb shows the sequencer as Illumina HiSeq 2500. TCRdb ran its own pipeline on the public reads, namely fastp trimming at Q25 and MiXCR clone calling, and kept in-frame beta chains. Each CDR3 protein appears once, grouped with its most common genes and DNA. Across this sample there are 300,000 to 350,000 distinct CDR3 sequences, with 22% seen only once. Clones ranked in the top ten supply around 10% of the sample. CDR1 and CDR2 (WSHSY, SAAADI) derive from the germline V gene. V is pruned by 7 bases and J by 4 bases, leaving 11 bases of the junction without a gene match. The CDR3 goes from the cysteine to the phenylalanine over 15 residues. Only the CDR3 portion is preserved as DNA: 45 bases, with reading frame beginning at the first base.

The sequence links TRBV10-2 to TRBJ1-1, with TRBD1 matching 8 junction bases. The sequencing here drew on PBMCs from blood, taken 21 months after vaccination. The sequence was collected from a man aged 50 to 75 who received an inactivated influenza vaccine. Donor details come from another sample of the same person, matched by shared clones. For the CDR3, the sequence is CASTQAGGASTEAFF. The bases read TGCGCCAGCACCCAAGCAGGGGGCGCGAGCACTGAAGCTTTCTTT.